This TCR beta chain came from a study of blood T cell repertoires in COVID-19. Whole-study context: Nucleic acid was either cDNA or gDNA, and it came from T cells, B-cell-depleted T cells, or PBMCs.

Followed longitudinally, the Seattle patients had been enrolled during active infection. The CDR3 sequence is 17 residues long. Per germline, CDR1 KGHDR and CDR2 SFDVKD. V lost 2 bases to trimming and J lost 6 bases; unmatched junction nucleotides: 13. In the original workflow: Amplification from reference gene primers served as the basis for estimated nucleated cell counts. Sequencing used immunoSEQ multiplex PCR; TCRdb keeps in-frame clones, though not all of them. The V and J calls and the clone size are those of that table, but D and trimming were determined from the DNA. The table lists nearly 350,000 clones, about 87% of them singletons, with nearly 6.5% in the top ten.

The receptor comes from a woman aged 45-65 years with COVID-19, enrolled during active disease. Source material: peripheral blood. J is TRBJ2-3 and V is TRBV24-1; 7 nucleotides line up with TRBD2. The CDR3: CATSDYRAGVVGDTQYF. CDR3 sequence (DNA): TGTGCCACCAGTGATTACCGGGCGGGAGTCGTCGGGGATACGCAGTATTTT.